The TCR beta chain under discussion was sequenced for a study of immune cell composition in non-small cell lung cancer listed by TCRdb under 2017. Turning to the overall study: Histologic subtype was assigned using H&E plus p63, CK5, Napsin A and TTF-1 immunohistochemistry, mainly lung adenocarcinoma or squamous cell carcinoma. Adaptive Biotechnologies TCR-beta sequencing was carried out on about 31 paired NSCLC tumour and non-adjacent lung specimens, as well as on roughly 28 tumour-only specimens. Supplementary cohort #1, around nine lung adenocarcinoma cases, had paired tumour/lung TCR-beta sequencing and TIL populations generated to assess tumour reactivity. Several tumour specimens with TCR-beta data were of rare histological subtypes and were excluded from the subtype comparisons. Overall study results and their limits: No significant correlation was found between smoking pack-years and tumour TCR-beta clonality. Top 10 clone scores and productive clonality were significantly higher in lung squamous cell carcinoma than in lung adenocarcinoma tumours. Only around ten cases were included in the reactivity cohort, and sequence sharing between tumour-reactive clones and the dominant in vivo tumour-associated clones was not shown. Nearly half of NSCLC cases had tumour-associated clones >0.5%, with more than 60% of squamous carcinomas showing such clones compared with 33% of adenocarcinomas. In around ten adenocarcinoma cases, a strong correlation was found between maximal tumour-associated clone frequency and TIL tumour reactivity, whereas no such correlation was found between overall clonality and TIL tumour reactivity.

A two-step multiplex PCR amplified TCR-beta CDR3 regions from genomic DNA, and the second step of the PCR added Illumina-compatible adaptors. TCR-beta immunosequencing was performed on an Illumina platform as a commercial immunoSEQ service. Per the authors' processing: Two measures summarised the repertoires: productive clonality, and Top 10 Clones, meaning the percentage of T-cell templates coming from the ten most frequent sequences. Productive clonality had a range of 0 to 1, where 1 means a monoclonal population. Tumour-associated clones, identified using log10 scatter plots, were defined as sequences that made up at least 0.1% of tumour T-cell templates and were not found in the matched non-adjacent lung. Analyses were done in GraphPad Prism7 and R, with Student's t-tests for two-group comparisons, ANOVA for stages, and linear regression for relationships. Held by TCRdb, this immuneACCESS table contains in-frame sequences only and omits some clones. Under half of the omission traces to an unresolved V gene where checked; the cause of the rest is unknown. From that table come the V and J calls and clone size; the DNA was used to work out D and trimming. Here the sample has over 3,000 clones; approximately 79% occur a single time. The ten biggest clones cover approximately 7.3% of the sample.

Genomic DNA was isolated with the QIAamp DNA kit from frozen aliquots of single-cell suspensions that had not been sorted. The tumour samples consisted of surgically resected non-small cell lung cancer tissue. Tissues arrived within 2 hours after resection and were immediately processed into single-cell suspensions. Tissue was mechanically dissociated and enzymatically digested with DNase I, collagenase I and hyaluronidase for approximately 31 minutes at 37 °C, then filtered and RBC-lysed. Concerning this clone itself: Its antigen is still unknown. It has no much larger one-base neighbor in the sample; base qualities were not kept.

V lost 6 bases and J lost 9 bases, and the count of bases not matched to a germline gene is 9. The germline V gene gives CDR1 as SNHLY and CDR2 as FYNNEI. The CDR3 has 14 amino acids, counting the end cysteine and phenylalanine. Of the read, only the CDR3 DNA is kept; its 42 bases are in frame from base 1. The receptor chain draws on TRBV2 and TRBJ1-4, with 8 central nucleotides matching TRBD1. The receptor was isolated from a human donor with non-small cell lung cancer. Material for sequencing was lung tumor tissue. Read as DNA, the sequence is TGTGCCAGCAGAACTACAGGGGGAAGTAAAAAACTGTTTTTT. Its coded protein is CASRTTGGSKKLFF. The CDR3, completed at both ends by the reference TRBV2 and TRBJ1-4 genes, gives the full variable domain EPEVTQTPSHQVTQMGQEVILRCVPISNHLYFYWYRQILGQKVEFLVSFYNNEISEKSEIFDDQFSVERPDGSNFTLKIRSTKLEDSAMYFCASRTTGGSKKLFFGSGTQLSVL.